This T cell receptor (beta chain) derives from a study of radiotherapy plus CTLA-4 blockade in lung cancer. The length of the CDR3 is 15 residues. Germline CDR1 SGHRS, CDR2 YFSETQ. V lost 0 bases to trimming and J lost 1 base, with 9 bases between them. The repertoire was sequenced with immunoSEQ multiplex PCR; TCRdb's copy has only in-frame clones and lacks some. The sample holds around 71,000 clones; roughly four fifths are singletons and the top ten take 16%. The origin of this receptor is a human donor with non-small cell lung cancer whose response to radiotherapy plus ipilimumab could not be evaluated. Some clones in this sample may be carry-over from other donors' samples. Sequencing was performed on peripheral blood, taken from a patient treated with radiotherapy plus ipilimumab. The V call is TRBV5-1, the J call TRBJ2-3; no reliable D call. In DNA form, the CDR3 reads TGCGCCAGCAGCTTGGACCCGGTGGGCACAGATACGCAGTATTTT. It yields the protein CASSLDPVGTDTQYF. The complete variable domain, with remaining parts taken from reference TRBV5-1 and TRBJ2-3, reads KAGVTQTPRYLIKTRGQQVTLSCSPISGHRSVSWYQQTPGQGLQFLFEYFSETQRNKGNFPGRFSGRQFSNSRSEMNVSTLELGDSALYLCASSLDPVGTDTQYFGPGTRLTVL.